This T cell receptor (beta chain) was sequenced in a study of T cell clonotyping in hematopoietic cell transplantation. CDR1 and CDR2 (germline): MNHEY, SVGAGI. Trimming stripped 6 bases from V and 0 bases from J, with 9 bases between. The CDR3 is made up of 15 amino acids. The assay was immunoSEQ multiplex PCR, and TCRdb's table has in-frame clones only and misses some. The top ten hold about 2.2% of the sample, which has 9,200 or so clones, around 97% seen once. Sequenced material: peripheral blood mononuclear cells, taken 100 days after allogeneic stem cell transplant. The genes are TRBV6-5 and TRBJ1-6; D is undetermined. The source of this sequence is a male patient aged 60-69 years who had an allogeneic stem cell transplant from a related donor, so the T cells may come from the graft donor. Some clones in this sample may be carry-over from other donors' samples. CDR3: CASRGLSSYNSPLHF. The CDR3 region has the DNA TGTGCCAGCAGGGGATTAAGCTCCTATAATTCACCCCTCCACTTT.